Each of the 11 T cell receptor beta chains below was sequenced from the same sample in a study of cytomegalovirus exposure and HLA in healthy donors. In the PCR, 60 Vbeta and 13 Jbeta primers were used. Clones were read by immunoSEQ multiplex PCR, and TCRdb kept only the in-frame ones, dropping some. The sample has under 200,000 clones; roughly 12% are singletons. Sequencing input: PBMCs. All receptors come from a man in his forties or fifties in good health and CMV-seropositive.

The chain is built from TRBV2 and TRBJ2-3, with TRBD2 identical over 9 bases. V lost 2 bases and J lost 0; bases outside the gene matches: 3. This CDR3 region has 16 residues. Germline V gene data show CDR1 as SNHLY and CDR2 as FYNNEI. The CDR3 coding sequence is TGTGCCAGCAGTGAAATAGCGGGGGTTAGCACAGATACGCAGTATTTT. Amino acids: CASSEIAGVSTDTQYF.

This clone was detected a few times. CDR3 in amino acids: CASSSSRDRGGNEQFF. In DNA form, the CDR3 reads TGTGCCAGCAGCTCCTCCCGGGACAGGGGAGGCAATGAGCAGTTCTTC. The J gene is TRBJ2-1, the V gene TRBV11-3, with 10 bases that match TRBD1. CDR1 is SGHNT, CDR2 YENEEA, per germline. The V gene end was trimmed by 4 bases and the J gene end by 6 bases; junction bases not matched to a gene: 9. This CDR3 has 16 amino acids.

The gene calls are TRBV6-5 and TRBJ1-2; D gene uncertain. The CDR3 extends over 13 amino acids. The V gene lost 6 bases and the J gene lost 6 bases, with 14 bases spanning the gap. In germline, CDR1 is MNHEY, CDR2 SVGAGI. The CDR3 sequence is CASRMVSFNGYTF. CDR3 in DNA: TGTGCCAGCAGGATGGTCAGTTTTAATGGCTACACCTTC.

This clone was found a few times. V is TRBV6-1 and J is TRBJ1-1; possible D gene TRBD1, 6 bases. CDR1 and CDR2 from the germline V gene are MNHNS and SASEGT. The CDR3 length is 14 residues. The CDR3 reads CATKGGGFWTEAFF. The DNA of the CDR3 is TGTGCTACAAAGGGGGGGGGTTTCTGGACTGAAGCTTTCTTT.

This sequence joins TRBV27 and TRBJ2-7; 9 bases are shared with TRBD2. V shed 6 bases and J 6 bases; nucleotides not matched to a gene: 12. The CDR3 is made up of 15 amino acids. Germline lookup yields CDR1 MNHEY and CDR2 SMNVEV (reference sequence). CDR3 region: CASSFFAGGHSEQYF. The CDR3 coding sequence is TGTGCCAGCAGCTTTTTTGCGGGGGGGCATTCCGAGCAGTACTTC.

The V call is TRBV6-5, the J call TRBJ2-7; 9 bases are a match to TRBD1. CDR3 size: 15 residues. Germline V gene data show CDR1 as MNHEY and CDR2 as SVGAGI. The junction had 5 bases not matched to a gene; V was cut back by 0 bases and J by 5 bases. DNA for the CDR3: TGTGCCAGCAGTTACTCGCGGGACAGGGTAAACGAGCAGTACTTC. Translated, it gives CASSYSRDRVNEQYF.

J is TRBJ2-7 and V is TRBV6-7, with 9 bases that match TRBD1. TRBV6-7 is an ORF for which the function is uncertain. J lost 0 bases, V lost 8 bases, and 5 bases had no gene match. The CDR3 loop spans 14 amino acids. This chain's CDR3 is CASLGQGNSYEQYV. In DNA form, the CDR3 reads TGTGCCAGCCTTGGACAGGGGAACTCCTACGAGCAGTACGTC.

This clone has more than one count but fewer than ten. CDR3 loop: CASSTAWERETQYF. The CDR3 DNA reads TGTGCCAGCAGTACGGCGTGGGAGAGAGAGACCCAGTACTTC. The gene calls are TRBV6-5 and TRBJ2-5, with D perhaps TRBD2 (5 bases). V was shortened by 5 bases and J by 4 bases, with 14 bases between the two germline ends. Germline V gene lookup returns CDR1 MNHEY and CDR2 SVGAGI. CDR3 length: 14 residues.

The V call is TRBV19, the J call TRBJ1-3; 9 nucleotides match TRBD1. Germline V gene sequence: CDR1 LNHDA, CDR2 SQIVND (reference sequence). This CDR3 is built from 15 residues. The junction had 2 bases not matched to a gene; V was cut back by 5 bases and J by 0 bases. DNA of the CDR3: TGTGCCAGTAGTTCGACAGGGGGCTCTGGAAACACCATATATTTT. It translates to CASSSTGGSGNTIYF.

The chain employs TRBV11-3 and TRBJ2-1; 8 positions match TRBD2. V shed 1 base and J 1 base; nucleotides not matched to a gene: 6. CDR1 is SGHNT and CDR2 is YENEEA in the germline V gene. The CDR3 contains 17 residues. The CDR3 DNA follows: TGTGCCAGCAGCTTAGGGAGCGGGGGTAAGTCCTACAATGAGCAGTTCTTC. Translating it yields CASSLGSGGKSYNEQFF.

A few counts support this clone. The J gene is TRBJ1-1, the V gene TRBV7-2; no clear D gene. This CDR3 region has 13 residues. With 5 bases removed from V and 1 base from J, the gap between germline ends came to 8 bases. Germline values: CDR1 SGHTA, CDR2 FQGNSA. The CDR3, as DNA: TGTGCCAGCAGCCCAACCGGGAACACTGAAGCTTTCTTT. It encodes CASSPTGNTEAFF. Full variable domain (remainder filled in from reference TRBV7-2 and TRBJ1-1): GAGVSQSPSNKVTEKGKDVELRCDPISGHTALYWYRQSLGQGLEFLIYFQGNSAPDKSGLPSDRFSAERTGGSVSTLTIQRTQQEDSAVYLCASSPTGNTEAFFGQGTRLTVV.